Here is one T cell receptor (beta chain) with its context. Its antigen is unidentified. The record originates from a study of blood T cells in healthy people across ages. Study in general: Roughly one uniquely barcoded beta molecule per two T cells was captured.

CDR3 length: 12 residues. The germline V and J ends were trimmed by 10 bases and 1 base, with 11 bases remaining between them. Regarding the study as a whole: Possibly confounding the expanded clonotype changes was the fact that donor CMV status was unknown.

A second roughly 7 to 11 cycle PCR used barcoded and J-beta primers. Each CDR3 protein gets one entry after TCRdb re-called the 5' RACE reads with MiXCR. Among under 800,000 distinct CDR3 sequences, under 25% were seen once, and the ten largest hold more than 3%. The sequenced sample was blood. The receptor was derived from an older man in good health. The chain links TRBV23-1 to TRBJ2-7, with a possible D match to TRBD1 (5 bases). TRBV23-1 is identified as an open reading frame with a role that is uncertain. The CDR3 protein is CANGKGSYEQYF. The CDR3, as DNA: TGCGCCAACGGAAAGGGGTCCTACGAGCAGTACTTC.